Below, 11 T cell receptor beta chains from the same sample are listed, as sequenced in a study of blood T cell repertoires in COVID-19. Profiled with immunoSEQ multiplex PCR; TCRdb holds only in-frame clones, not every one. Among fewer than 120,000 clones listed, around 80% were seen once. The sample was peripheral blood. These receptors came from a woman older than 75 with acute or convalescent COVID-19.

The rearrangement joins TRBV6-1 to TRBJ2-2; D might be TRBD1 (5 bases). The CDR3 runs to 17 residues. V lost 3 bases to trimming and J lost 0 bases, with 14 bases between them. Germline values: CDR1 MNHNS, CDR2 SASEGT. The CDR3 nucleotides are TGTGCCAGCAGTGAGACGACAGCGCCTGCGAACACCGGGGAGCTGTTTTTT. Translated, it gives CASSETTAPANTGELFF.

The rearrangement links TRBV5-5 to TRBJ2-3, with TRBD1 matching 9 bases. The junction had 2 bases not matched to a gene; V was cut back by 3 bases and J by 3 bases. The CDR3 runs to 14 residues. Germline CDR1 SGHKS, CDR2 YYEKEE (reference sequence). The CDR3 bases are TGTGCCAGCAGCTACGGGACAGGGACAGATACGCAGTATTTT. This gives the protein CASSYGTGTDTQYF.

This chain uses TRBV5-6 with TRBJ2-6, with TRBD1 matching over 9 bases. Germline CDR1 SGHDT, CDR2 YYEEEE. The CDR3 totals 18 residues. V gave up 0 bases and J gave up 0 bases; unmatched junction bases: 4. CDR3 nucleotides: TGTGCCAGCAGCTTGGAGTGGGACAGGGTCTCTGGGGCCAACGTCCTGACTTTC. Translating gives CASSLEWDRVSGANVLTF. The full variable domain, in which reference TRBV5-6 and TRBJ2-6 provide the parts outside the CDR3, is DAGVTQSPTHLIKTRGQQVTLRCSPKSGHDTVSWYQQALGQGPQFIFQYYEEEERQRGNFPDRFSGHQFPNYSSELNVNALLLGDSALYLCASSLEWDRVSGANVLTFGAGSRLTVL.

The rearrangement links TRBV2 to TRBJ1-3; perhaps TRBD1 as D (5 bases). Germline-derived CDR1 and CDR2 are SNHLY and FYNNEI. The V end was cut by 9 bases, the J end by 2 bases, with 17 bases between. The CDR3 contains 15 residues. CDR3 amino acids: CASSHPGGAGNTIYF. The CDR3 DNA reads as TGTGCCAGTAGCCATCCCGGGGGGGCTGGAAACACCATATATTTT.

This chain connects TRBV10-2 to TRBJ2-7; possibly TRBD1 for D (6 bases). Trimming left V 6 bases short and J 0 bases short, with 15 bases between. CDR1 is WSHSY and CDR2 is SAAADI in the germline V gene. The CDR3 has 15 residues. For the CDR3, the DNA is TGCGCCAGCAGCCCACAGGGAGCTCTCTCCTACGAGCAGTACTTC. It codes for CASSPQGALSYEQYF.

The rearrangement uses TRBV27 and TRBJ1-2; 7 positions match TRBD1. Germline CDR1 and CDR2: MNHEY and SMNVEV (reference sequence). V lost 3 bases to trimming and J lost 6 bases; unmatched junction nucleotides: 4. The CDR3 totals 13 residues. The CDR3 DNA sequence: TGTGCCAGCAGTTTCCGACAGGGTCATGGCTACACCTTC. This translates into CASSFRQGHGYTF.

This clone was recorded once. The chain employs TRBV11-3 and TRBJ2-1, with a tentative D call TRBD2 (6 bases). Trimming cost V 5 bases and J 9 bases, with 14 bases left between them. The CDR3 consists of 13 residues. CDR1 is SGHNT, CDR2 YENEEA, per germline. The CDR3 DNA reads as TGTGCCAGCAGCGCGAGCTGGGGACTTGAGCAGTTCTTC. It is translated as CASSASWGLEQFF.

The chain joins TRBV6-5 to TRBJ1-4, with 12 positions matching TRBD1. The CDR3 length is 13 residues. The V segment lost 8 bases and the J segment 8 bases; nucleotides outside the gene matches: 3. The germline CDR1 and CDR2 sequences are MNHEY and SVGAGI. The CDR3 loop reads CASYGTGGEKLFF. In DNA, the CDR3 is TGTGCCAGCTACGGGACAGGGGGCGAAAAACTGTTTTTT.

The V and J genes are TRBV4-1 and TRBJ1-2; D is ambiguous. The CDR3 has 16 amino acids. In germline, CDR1 is MGHRA, CDR2 YSYEKL. Trimming pared 0 bases from V and 0 bases from J, leaving 11 bases between. The CDR3 DNA reads as TGCGCCAGCAGCCAAGATATGGCGAGGCCTAACTATGGCTACACCTTC. This sequence encodes CASSQDMARPNYGYTF.

This clone came up once. This sequence joins TRBV30 and TRBJ1-2; a weak D match, TRBD1 (6 bases). Germline loops: CDR1 GTSNPN, CDR2 SVGIG (reference sequence). Deletions cut 5 bases from V and 5 bases from J, with 12 bases between. CDR3 size: 12 residues. As DNA, the CDR3 is TGTGCCTGGCGACAGGTTTCATATGGCTACACCTTC. It is translated as CAWRQVSYGYTF. The full variable domain, its missing parts supplied by reference TRBV30 and TRBJ1-2, is SQTIHQWPATLVQPVGSPLSLECTVEGTSNPNLYWYRQAAGRGLQLLFYSVGIGQISSEVPQNLSASRPQDRQFILSSKKLLLSDSGFYLCAWRQVSYGYTFGSGTRLTVV.

The chain carries TRBV19 and TRBJ2-5, with D possibly TRBD1 on 5 matching bases. Trimming shortened V by 5 bases and J by 7 bases, and 14 bases separated the two germline ends. The germline gives CDR1 LNHDA, CDR2 SQIVND (reference sequence). This CDR3 has 13 amino acids. This chain's CDR3 is CASSLQDSRTQYF. As DNA, the CDR3 is TGTGCCAGTAGTCTACAAGACAGTCGGACCCAGTACTTC.